The rows below give T cell receptor beta chains drawn from one sample of a study of blood T cells in healthy people across ages. MiXCR, applied by TCRdb to the 5' RACE reads, yields one record per CDR3 protein. The sample includes some 1.5 million distinct CDR3 sequences, roughly 30% of them seen just once. The sample taken for sequencing was blood. The source of these receptors is a young woman in good health. Each CDR3 is given with its conserved first and last residue. A row's size may be missing; if present it is once, few, many or a size class.

j_gene: TRBJ2-3
abundance: .
v_gene: TRBV12-3/TRBV12-4
CDR3aa: CASTPMGSSTDTQYF

j_gene: TRBJ2-7
abundance: many
v_gene: TRBV12-3/TRBV12-4
CDR3aa: CASTRTSGTYEQYF

j_gene: TRBJ2-1
abundance: many
v_gene: TRBV7-3
CDR3aa: CASSLNGPANEQFF

j_gene: TRBJ2-1
abundance: many
v_gene: TRBV5-1
CDR3aa: CASSPSLAGVREQFF

j_gene: TRBJ2-1
abundance: .
v_gene: TRBV14
CDR3aa: CASATASTYNEQFF

j_gene: TRBJ2-3
abundance: .
v_gene: TRBV5-1
CDR3aa: CASRRGLDGTDTQYF

j_gene: TRBJ2-5
abundance: .
v_gene: TRBV6-2/TRBV6-3
CDR3aa: CASSRGTQQETQYF

j_gene: TRBJ2-7
abundance: few
v_gene: TRBV20-1
CDR3aa: CSARDPQGAGAPYEQYF

j_gene: TRBJ2-3
abundance: many
v_gene: TRBV7-2
CDR3aa: CASSLTPTDTQYF

j_gene: TRBJ2-5
abundance: many
v_gene: TRBV7-3
CDR3aa: CASSLGLAGSGETQYF

j_gene: TRBJ1-5
abundance: many
v_gene: TRBV5-1
CDR3aa: CASSDGTGNQPQHF

j_gene: TRBJ2-7
abundance: .
v_gene: TRBV3-1
CDR3aa: CASSPAQGGHEQYF

j_gene: TRBJ2-1
abundance: .
v_gene: TRBV5-1
CDR3aa: CASSQDGLWRVFF

j_gene: TRBJ1-2
abundance: .
v_gene: TRBV27
CDR3aa: CASSPRTDLYGYTF

j_gene: TRBJ1-2
abundance: few
v_gene: TRBV28
CDR3aa: CASSLAGTGTFGYTF

j_gene: TRBJ2-3
abundance: .
v_gene: TRBV18
CDR3aa: CASSPVGGPSEDTQYF

j_gene: TRBJ1-1
abundance: few
v_gene: TRBV11-2
CDR3aa: CASSGGRVGTEAFF

j_gene: TRBJ2-7
abundance: few
v_gene: TRBV7-2
CDR3aa: CASSSLTGGEQYF

j_gene: TRBJ2-3
abundance: .
v_gene: TRBV20-1
CDR3aa: CSAIQLGGALSDTQYF

j_gene: TRBJ1-4
abundance: .
v_gene: TRBV28
CDR3aa: CATLRHSLNEKLFF

j_gene: .
abundance: .
v_gene: TRBV10-3
CDR3aa: CAISAQLAGVDEQYF

j_gene: TRBJ1-2
abundance: .
v_gene: TRBV12-3/TRBV12-4
CDR3aa: CASSQMGQGSGYTF

j_gene: TRBJ1-2
abundance: .
v_gene: TRBV14
CDR3aa: CASSQAGRRGYTF

j_gene: TRBJ2-4
abundance: few
v_gene: TRBV24-1
CDR3aa: CATSERGAKNIQYF

j_gene: TRBJ2-5
abundance: many
v_gene: TRBV4-1
CDR3aa: CASSHKAGKETQYF

j_gene: TRBJ2-7
abundance: once
v_gene: TRBV5-1
CDR3aa: CASGWGNSYEQYF

j_gene: TRBJ2-5
abundance: .
v_gene: TRBV10-3
CDR3aa: CAISGLDQETQYF

j_gene: TRBJ1-6
abundance: .
v_gene: TRBV12-3/TRBV12-4
CDR3aa: CATRRDRSDSPLHF

j_gene: TRBJ1-5
abundance: many
v_gene: TRBV10-3
CDR3aa: CAISETPNQPQHF

j_gene: TRBJ2-7
abundance: once
v_gene: TRBV2
CDR3aa: CASRRGQLPVEQYF

j_gene: TRBJ2-4
abundance: many
v_gene: TRBV12-3/TRBV12-4
CDR3aa: CASSSGDRVKNIQYF

j_gene: TRBJ2-3
abundance: many
v_gene: TRBV7-8
CDR3aa: CASRKRGTDTQYF